This T cell receptor beta chain was identified in a study of PD-1 blockade in mismatch repair-deficient tumors. Regarding the study as a whole: Tumor-resident clones, often absent from pretreatment blood, expanded after pembrolizumab and then contracted.

Details on this clone: Its matching antigen is unknown.

V lost 6 bases, J lost 5 bases, and 4 bases stayed unmatched. The germline V gene encodes CDR1 SEHNR and CDR2 FQNEAQ (reference sequence). CDR3 length: 12 amino acids. Assay used: immunoSEQ multiplex PCR; TCRdb lists only in-frame clones, some missing. Found here are tens of thousands of clones, approximately 84% of them singletons; the top ten hold under 20%. The TCR-sequenced patients were a few responders to pembrolizumab. This material consisted of peripheral blood, taken 2 weeks after starting pembrolizumab. The chain has TRBV7-9 and TRBJ2-7; 7 nucleotides line up with TRBD2. This receptor was taken from an adult with mismatch repair-deficient cancer. The CDR3 DNA sequence: TGTGCCAGCAGTCCTGCGGGAGACGAGCAGTACTTC. It codes for CASSPAGDEQYF.